This T cell receptor beta chain is from a study of beta chain features in type 1 diabetes. General study results and limits: A pattern of fewer insertions and more deletions at VDJ junctions was seen in type 1 diabetes patients. Across all four CD4+ subsets, people with type 1 diabetes showed modestly shorter TCRB CDR3s. Patients' naive, central memory and regulatory TCRB repertoires appeared more alike than those of healthy donors.

Sorting with CD45RO/CCR7/CD25/CD127/CD95/CD27 yielded naive, central memory, regulatory and stem-like memory CD4+ cells. V lost 0 bases and J lost 2; bases outside the gene matches: 6. Germline assignment: CDR1 SGDLS and CDR2 YYNGEE. CDR3 length: 16 amino acids. Expressed TCRB transcripts were sequenced because the isolated RNA had all been reverse transcribed beforehand. Libraries were prepared by immunoSEQ multiplex PCR; TCRdb keeps only in-frame clonotypes and omits some of them. The top ten hold around 0.028% of the sample, which has 200,000 to 300,000 clones, just over 20% seen once. This clone was observed a few times. What it binds is unknown.

V and J are TRBV9 and TRBJ2-3; 7 bases fit TRBD2. The specimen sequenced was naive CD4+ T cells from blood. This receptor was identified in a woman in her thirties or forties with type 1 diabetes. The CDR3 here is CASSVAASGPTDTQYF. The CDR3 nucleotides are TGTGCCAGCAGCGTAGCGGCTAGCGGCCCCACAGATACGCAGTATTTT.